What follows are 6 T cell receptor beta chains derived from one specimen sequenced in a study of blood T cell repertoires in COVID-19 (dated by TCRdb to about 2020). The library came from the immunoSEQ multiplex PCR assay. TCRdb took this table from immuneACCESS and kept in-frame rearrangements with V and J called. Such tables lack part of the clones; where checked against another copy, unresolved V genes explain under half of the gap, and the rest is unexplained. Within this sample are about 220,000 clones, with more than 75% of them counted one time only. Over 3% of the sample is held by the ten biggest clonotypes. The specimen was peripheral blood. Receptors originate from a woman in her twenties or thirties who had recovered from COVID-19.

The chain carries TRBV14 and TRBJ2-7; 8 bases map to TRBD1. V dropped 2 bases and J dropped 10; count of bases not matched to a gene: 13. The length of the CDR3 is 15 residues. Germline V gene data show CDR1 as SGHDN and CDR2 as FVKESK. CDR3 bases: TGTGCCAGCAGCCAACCCGGGGGCAGGGGGCGAACTCAGTACTTC. It translates to CASSQPGGRGRTQYF.

The chain couples TRBV21-1 to TRBJ1-2; whether TRBD1, the table's D call, matches the DNA was not checked. TRBV21-1 is a pseudogene segment. The CDR3 is 14 residues long. The CDR3 reads CASSMRTGGVGYTF. The CDR3 nucleotides read TGTGCCAGCAGCATGAGGACAGGGGGCGTTGGCTACACCTTC.

V is TRBV4-1 and J is TRBJ2-1; D uncertain. The CDR3 has 12 amino acids. CDR1 is MGHRA and CDR2 is YSYEKL in the germline V gene. The V and J ends lost 1 base and 7 bases respectively, with 5 bases between them. Here the CDR3 DNA reads TGCGCCAGCAGCCAAGGTATAAATGAGCAGTTCTTC. Protein: CASSQGINEQFF.

The chain links TRBV5-4 to TRBJ2-1, with 9 bases identical to TRBD1. In germline, CDR1 is SGHNT, CDR2 YYREEE (reference sequence). The V gene end was trimmed by 10 bases and the J gene end by 2 bases; junction bases not matched to a gene: 7. The CDR3 spans 14 residues. The CDR3 protein is CAGERQGAYNEQFF. CDR3 sequence (DNA): TGTGCCGGGGAAAGACAGGGGGCCTACAATGAGCAGTTCTTC.

As DNA, the CDR3 is TGTGCCAGCCGGCTCACGGGGGGGCAGTCCACAGATACGCAGTATTTT. Translating it yields CASRLTGGQSTDTQYF. The V gene is TRBV18, the J gene TRBJ2-3; the match to TRBD2 covers 8 bases. Germline trimming cut 8 bases from V and 2 bases from J; bases unmatched to any gene: 12. The germline V gene has CDR1 KGHSH and CDR2 LQKENI. This CDR3 comprises 16 residues.

The genes are TRBV5-5 and TRBJ2-2, with a possible D match to TRBD1 (6 bases). Germline CDR1 reads SGHKS; CDR2 reads YYEKEE (reference sequence). The CDR3 contains 16 residues. Trimming removed 0 bases at V and 0 bases at J, with 9 bases between. CDR3 DNA: TGTGCCAGCAGCTTGGTTCCAGGGGCGAACACCGGGGAGCTGTTTTTT. Encoded protein: CASSLVPGANTGELFF.